The 12 T cell receptor beta chains reported below all come from one sample, sequenced in a study of radiation and T cells in renal cell carcinoma (dated by TCRdb to 2020 to 2021). The library was generated by the immunoSEQ multiplex PCR assay. TCRdb mirrors the immuneACCESS table, restricted to in-frame sequences. Some clones are absent from its copies; in checked studies, under half trace to an unresolved V gene, and the reason for the others is unknown. The sample table shows 150,000 or so clones, and 70% to 90% are seen once. Of the sample, approximately 12% is held by the ten largest clones. The time point tag for this specimen amounts to: baseline pretreatment blood. The treatment or condition label here, explained by the study, means: 15 Gy SBRT to primary tumor, nephrectomy 4 weeks later. This specimen consisted of blood, obtained from a patient whose treatment included radiotherapy and nephrectomy. Receptor source: a woman between 45 and 60 years old with renal cell carcinoma.

The chain recombines TRBV5-5 with TRBJ1-2; TRBD1 is a possible D gene (5 bases). Germline-derived CDR1 and CDR2 are SGHKS and YYEKEE (reference sequence). The CDR3 contains 14 residues. V gave up 3 bases and J gave up 4 bases, with 13 bases separating them. The CDR3 DNA follows: TGTGCCAGCAGCTGGGGGGAGGGTCCCTATGGCTACACCTTC. Its translation is CASSWGEGPYGYTF.

This chain uses TRBV4-2 with TRBJ2-7; 10 positions agree with TRBD2. J gave up 3 bases and V 0 bases, and 5 bases lay outside the gene matches. Germline assignment: CDR1 LGHNA and CDR2 YNFKEQ. The CDR3 runs 16 residues. DNA of the CDR3: TGTGCCAGCAGCCAAGAAGGGGCTAGCGGGGGCTACGAGCAGTACTTC. Its protein product is CASSQEGASGGYEQYF.

This clone showed up just once. The rearrangement joins TRBV7-9 to TRBJ2-7; D gene ambiguous. The CDR3 has 13 amino acids. Germline-derived CDR1 and CDR2 are SEHNR and FQNEAQ (reference sequence). V lost 4 bases and J lost 1, with 8 bases in between. CDR3 nucleotides: TGTGCCAGCAGCTCGGACCGGTCCTACGAGCAGTACTTC. Residues: CASSSDRSYEQYF. Filled out from reference TRBV7-9 and TRBJ2-7, the complete variable domain reads DTGVSQNPRHKITKRGQNVTFRCDPISEHNRLYWYRQTLGQGPEFLTYFQNEAQLEKSRLLSDRFSAERPKGSFSTLEIQRTEQGDSAMYLCASSSDRSYEQYFGPGTRLTVT.

The chain uses TRBV5-1 and TRBJ2-5; D perhaps matches TRBD1 (6 bases). Germline-derived CDR1 and CDR2 are SGHRS and YFSETQ. The CDR3 has 14 amino acids. Trimming took off 2 bases at V and 3 bases at J, with 11 bases between the two ends. The CDR3 DNA is TGCGCCAGCAGCTTACTGGACAGAGAAGAGACCCAGTACTTC. This gives the protein CASSLLDREETQYF.

The CDR3 protein is CASSLWGLEEGQYF. The CDR3 DNA reads as TGTGCCAGCAGTCTGTGGGGCTTAGAAGAGGGCCAGTACTTC. This sequence joins TRBV7-6 and TRBJ2-5; D is possibly TRBD1 or TRBD2 (5 bases each). This CDR3 is 14 amino acids long. V was pared by 6 bases and J by 10 bases, with 21 bases between. The germline V gene encodes CDR1 SGHVS and CDR2 FNYEAQ.

The rearrangement uses TRBV28 and TRBJ1-4; no clear D. The germline V gene has CDR1 MDHEN and CDR2 SYDVKM. Trimming cost V 5 bases and J 8 bases, with 3 bases left between them. This CDR3 is built from 10 residues. CDR3 loop: CASSAEKLFF. As DNA, the CDR3 is TGTGCCAGCAGTGCCGAAAAACTGTTTTTT.

The genes are TRBV19 and TRBJ1-4, with D unclear. V lost 3 bases and J 4 bases, leaving 9 bases between the germline ends. CDR1 is LNHDA, CDR2 SQIVND, per germline (reference sequence). CDR3 size: 14 residues. This CDR3 reads CASSITQLNEKLFF. The CDR3 DNA reads as TGTGCCAGTAGTATTACACAGCTTAATGAAAAACTGTTTTTT.

CDR3 coding DNA: TGTGCCAGCAGTTACTCGATGGGACAGGGGGGATCTGGCTACACCTTC. Its protein product is CASSYSMGQGGSGYTF. The gene calls are TRBV6-5 and TRBJ1-2; 11 bases map to TRBD1. Germline CDR1 and CDR2: MNHEY and SVGAGI. V was pared by 0 bases and J by 7 bases, with 7 bases of the junction left unmatched. The CDR3 loop spans 16 amino acids.

This clone appeared a few times. The chain recombines TRBV30 with TRBJ1-2; tentative D call: TRBD1 (6 bases). The germline CDR1 and CDR2 sequences are GTSNPN and SVGIG (reference sequence). This CDR3 spans 15 amino acids. Trimming removed 0 bases from V and 7 bases from J, with 18 bases in between. The CDR3 region has the DNA TGTGCCTGGAGTGTCCGGAGACAGGCTGACAGTGGCTACACCTTC. Its translation: CAWSVRRQADSGYTF.

This chain links TRBV7-9 with TRBJ2-7; D might be TRBD1 (5 bases). This CDR3 spans 16 amino acids. Germline V gene sequence: CDR1 SEHNR, CDR2 FQNEAQ (reference sequence). Trimming took 2 bases from V and 0 from J, leaving 14 bases between them. CDR3: CASSLTGSRSSYEQYF. Written as DNA, the CDR3 is TGTGCCAGCAGCTTAACAGGCTCGAGGAGCTCCTACGAGCAGTACTTC. The full variable domain, with the rest looked up from reference TRBV7-9 and TRBJ2-7, is DTGVSQNPRHKITKRGQNVTFRCDPISEHNRLYWYRQTLGQGPEFLTYFQNEAQLEKSRLLSDRFSAERPKGSFSTLEIQRTEQGDSAMYLCASSLTGSRSSYEQYFGPGTRLTVT.

The chain is built from TRBV18 and TRBJ2-2, with D possibly being TRBD2 (6 bases). The length of the CDR3 is 15 residues. With 2 bases removed from V and 4 bases from J, the gap between germline ends came to 11 bases. Germline V gene data show CDR1 as KGHSH and CDR2 as LQKENI. The CDR3 reads CASSPYGDSTGELFF. In DNA, the CDR3 is TGTGCCAGCTCACCATACGGGGACTCCACCGGGGAGCTGTTTTTT. Together with reference TRBV18 and TRBJ2-2, the CDR3 gives the full variable domain: NAGVMQNPRHLVRRRGQEARLRCSPMKGHSHVYWYRQLPEEGLKFMVYLQKENIIDESGMPKERFSAEFPKEGPSILRIQQVVRGDSAAYFCASSPYGDSTGELFFGEGSRLTVL.

The chain employs TRBV5-4 and TRBJ2-5, with a weak D call TRBD1 (6 bases). The CDR3 runs to 15 residues. Germline V gene sequence: CDR1 SGHNT, CDR2 YYREEE (reference sequence). Trimming left V 4 bases short and J 2 bases short, with 15 bases between. CDR3 sequence (DNA): TGTGCCAGCAGCCCCCCCGGGACACTTCAAGAGACCCAGTACTTC. This codes for CASSPPGTLQETQYF.